This T cell receptor beta chain emerged from a study of CXCR3-negative and CXCR3-positive naive CD8 T cells. In the case of this clonotype: Its cognate antigen is unknown.

Researchers prepared the TRB cDNA libraries using 5' RACE with UMI labels. TCRdb re-called the 5' RACE reads; every CDR3 protein appears as one record, without DNA. The sample features about 7,400 distinct CDR3 sequences, with less than 2% in its top ten. Study-wide results and caveats: The majority of assays used fresh PBMCs, and CXCR3 expression partially decreased after cryopreservation. Similarly elevated diversity marked both naive subsets, with memory CD8+ cells showing far lower diversity.

Germline V gives CDR1 MNHEY, CDR2 SMNVEV (reference sequence). The CDR3 sequence is 16 residues long. Naive CD8+ T lymphocytes were specified as CD45RO-CCR7+CD27+CD95-. V and J are TRBV27 and TRBJ2-1; TCRdb's assignment of TRBD1 cannot be checked, as there is no DNA. The sequence was collected from a human donor in good health. Some clones in this sample may be carry-over from other donors' samples. The sample was naive CXCR3- CD8+ T cells from blood. Subset denoted: CD45RO-CCR7+CD27+CD95- naive CD8+ T cells lacking CXCR3 (TNR3-). CDR3: CASSPGGLGAYNEQFF.